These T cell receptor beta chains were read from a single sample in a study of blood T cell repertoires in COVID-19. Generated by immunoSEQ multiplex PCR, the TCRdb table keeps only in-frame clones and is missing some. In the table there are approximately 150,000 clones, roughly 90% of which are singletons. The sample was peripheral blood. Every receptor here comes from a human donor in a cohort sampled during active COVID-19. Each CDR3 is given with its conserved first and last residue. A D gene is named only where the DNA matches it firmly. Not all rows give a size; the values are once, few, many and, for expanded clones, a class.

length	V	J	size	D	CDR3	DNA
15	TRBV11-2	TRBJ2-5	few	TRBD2	CASSARTSGGETQYF	TGTGCCAGCAGCGCCCGGACTAGCGGGGGAGAGACCCAGTACTTC
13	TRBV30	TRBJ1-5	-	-	CAFQGSGNQPQHF	TGTGCCTTCCAGGGGTCGGGCAATCAGCCCCAGCATTTT
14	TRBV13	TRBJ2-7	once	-	CASSPSAGGNEQYF	TGTGCCAGCTCCCCCTCGGCAGGGGGGAACGAGCAGTACTTC
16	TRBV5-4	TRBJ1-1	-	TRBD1	CASSWGQVGLNTEAFF	TGTGCCAGCAGCTGGGGACAGGTGGGACTGAACACTGAAGCTTTCTTT
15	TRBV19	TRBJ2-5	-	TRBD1	CASNPRQGVQETQYF	TGTGCCAGTAACCCCCGACAGGGGGTACAAGAGACCCAGTACTTC
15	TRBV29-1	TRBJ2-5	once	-	CSVGRTGMLEETQYF	TGCAGCGTTGGCCGTACAGGGATGTTAGAAGAGACCCAGTACTTC
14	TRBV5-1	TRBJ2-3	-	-	CASSRESSTDTQYF	TGCGCCAGCAGTAGAGAGTCTAGCACAGATACGCAGTATTTT
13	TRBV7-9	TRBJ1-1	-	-	CASSLSGNTEAFF	TGTGCCAGCAGCTTATCGGGGAACACTGAAGCTTTCTTT
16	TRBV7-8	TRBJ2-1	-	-	CASSLKRAVGYNEQFF	TGTGCCAGCAGCTTAAAGCGGGCCGTGGGATACAATGAGCAGTTCTTC
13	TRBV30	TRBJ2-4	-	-	CAWSRGSQNIQYF	TGTGCCTGGAGTAGGGGCAGCCAAAACATTCAGTACTTC
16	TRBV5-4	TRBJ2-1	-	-	CASSLARQGLYNEQFF	TGTGCCAGCAGCTTGGCGAGGCAGGGGCTTTACAATGAGCAGTTCTTC
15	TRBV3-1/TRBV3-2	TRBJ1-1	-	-	CASSQGGGADTEAFF	TGTGCCAGCAGCCAAGGCGGGGGCGCCGACACTGAAGCTTTCTTT
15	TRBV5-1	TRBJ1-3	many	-	CASSLGTLRGNTIYF	TGCGCCAGCAGCTTGGGGACATTGAGAGGAAACACCATATATTTT
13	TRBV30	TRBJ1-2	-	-	CAWDSLFANGYTF	TGTGCCTGGGACAGCTTGTTCGCCAATGGCTACACCTTC
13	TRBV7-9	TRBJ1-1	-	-	CASSLQGMAEAFF	TGTGCCAGCAGCTTACAGGGAATGGCTGAAGCTTTCTTT
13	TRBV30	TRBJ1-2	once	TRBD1	CAWSVMGQGGYTF	TGTGCCTGGAGTGTAATGGGACAGGGGGGCTACACCTTC
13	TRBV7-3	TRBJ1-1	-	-	CASSSSGGGEAFF	TGTGCCAGCAGCTCGTCGGGAGGGGGTGAAGCTTTCTTT
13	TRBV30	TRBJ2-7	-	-	CAWIRPAGYEQYF	TGTGCCTGGATAAGGCCGGCGGGCTACGAGCAGTACTTC
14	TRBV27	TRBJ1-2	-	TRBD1	CASSLFTGGPGYTF	TGTGCCAGCAGTTTATTTACAGGGGGTCCTGGCTACACCTTC
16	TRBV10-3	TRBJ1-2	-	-	CAISESIDIDNYGYTF	TGTGCCATCAGTGAGTCGATCGACATCGATAACTATGGCTACACCTTC
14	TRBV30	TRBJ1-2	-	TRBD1	CAWSPGDRAVGYTF	TGTGCCTGGAGCCCCGGGGACAGGGCGGTTGGCTACACCTTC
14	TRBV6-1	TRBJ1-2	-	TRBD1	CASSDMGQGARYTF	TGTGCCAGCAGTGATATGGGACAGGGGGCTCGCTACACCTTC
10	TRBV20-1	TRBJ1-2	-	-	CRVQDYGYTF	TGCAGGGTACAGGACTATGGCTACACCTTC
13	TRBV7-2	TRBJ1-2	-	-	CASSPQGYYGYTF	TGTGCCAGCAGCCCACAGGGTTACTATGGCTACACCTTC
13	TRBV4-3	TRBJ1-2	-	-	CASSQVTNYGYTF	TGCGCCAGCAGCCAAGTTACTAACTATGGCTACACCTTC
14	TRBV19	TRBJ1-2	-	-	CASSTGTPNYGYTF	TGTGCCAGTAGTACCGGGACACCGAACTATGGCTACACCTTC
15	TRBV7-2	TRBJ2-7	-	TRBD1	CASTRDSLGSYEQYF	TGTGCCAGCACGAGGGACAGCCTAGGCTCCTACGAGCAGTACTTC
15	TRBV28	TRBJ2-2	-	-	CASRAGVANTGELFF	TGTGCCAGCAGGGCCGGGGTTGCGAACACCGGGGAGCTGTTTTTT
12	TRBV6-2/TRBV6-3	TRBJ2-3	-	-	CASSFEWDTQYF	TGTGCCAGCAGTTTCGAGTGGGATACGCAGTATTTT
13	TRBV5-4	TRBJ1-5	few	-	CASSLDVNQPQHF	TGTGCCAGCAGCTTGGATGTAAATCAGCCCCAGCATTTT
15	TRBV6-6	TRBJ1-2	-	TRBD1	CASSVRDRGKNGYTF	TGTGCCAGCAGTGTCCGGGACAGGGGGAAGAATGGCTACACCTTC
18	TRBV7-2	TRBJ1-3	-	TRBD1	CASSLAGQGAHSGNTIYF	TGTGCCAGCAGCTTAGCGGGACAGGGGGCTCACTCTGGAAACACCATATATTTT
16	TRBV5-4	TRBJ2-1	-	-	CASKLSGDSSYNEQFF	TGTGCCAGCAAGCTAAGCGGCGATAGCTCCTACAATGAGCAGTTCTTC
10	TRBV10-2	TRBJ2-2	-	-	CASGAGELFF	TGCGCCAGCGGGGCGGGGGAGCTGTTTTTT